This T cell receptor beta chain was identified in a study of CD8+CD57+ T cells in acquired aplastic anemia (dated by TCRdb to 2017 to 2018). About the study as a whole: DNA extracted from sorted CD4+ and CD8+ cells had a mean of around 3 ug, with a range of 0.2 to 27.4 ug. CD8+CD57+ expansion was defined as frequency above the mean frequency observed in healthy subjects.

What the authors observed across the whole study: Although under 35 CD8+ CDR3 sequences were shared by patients and controls, these sequences appeared highly expressed in patients and within the immunodominant clones of patients. CD8+ Simpson's diversity did not differ significantly between patients and healthy controls (P=0.060).

Patients chosen for sequencing had shown expansion of CD8+CD57+ cells by flow cytometry. Every patient had severe acquired aplastic anemia, diagnosed using the International Study of Aplastic Anemia and Agranulocytosis and Camitta criteria. No patient had received any therapy when blood was sampled. The study deep-sequenced TCR repertoires of sorted CD4+ and CD8+ blood T cells from severe aplastic anemia patients and healthy subjects. In the USA, patient enrollment took place under clinicaltrials.gov protocols 00001620, 01623167, 00001397, 00071045, 00081523 and 00961064. Ficoll-Paque density gradient centrifugation was used to isolate peripheral blood mononuclear cells. Before DNA extraction, CD4+ and CD8+ T cells were sorted with FACS or magnetic beads. Regarding this clonotype: Its antigen remains unidentified. No clone much larger than this one lies a single base away; base qualities are absent.

V and J lose 1 base and 0 bases, and a span of 13 bases separates them. As encoded in the germline V gene (reference sequence), CDR1 is DFQATT while CDR2 is SNEGSKA. Spanning cysteine to phenylalanine, the CDR3 consists of 16 amino acids. Only the CDR3 portion is preserved as DNA: 48 bases, with reading frame beginning at the first base. Genomic DNA was used as template for profiling of TCR beta VDJ combinations and CDR3 sequences. TCR repertoire sequencing was run on an Illumina HiSeq 2000. On the authors' methods: TRBV/TRBJ rearrangement plots, CDR3 size and DJ length profiles, and Simpson's diversity index were used to assess repertoires. Whichever DNA sequence was most abundant in the deep sequencing data was defined as the immunodominant clone. CDR3 amino acid sequences were checked for sharing across subjects and were also compared against the VDJdb database and published repertoires. TCRdb redid the processing of the public reads, applying fastp at Q25 and MiXCR, and retained in-frame beta chains. Every distinct CDR3 protein forms one entry, paired with its most common genes and DNA. TCRdb assigned the V and J calls; the authors' analysis was not used. The sample profile shows just over 450,000 distinct CDR3 sequences; approximately 32% of them were found once. The top ten constitute 0.82% of the sample.

The material sequenced was sorted CD4+, CD8+, or CD8+CD57+ T cells (not recorded which) from PBMCs. The receptor was isolated from a human donor with aplastic anemia. The V and J genes are TRBV20-1 and TRBJ2-1; the D gene cannot be named for sure. CDR3 sequence: CSARVRSASSYNEQFF. At the DNA level, the sequence is TGCAGTGCTAGAGTGAGGTCGGCTAGCTCCTACAATGAGCAGTTCTTC.